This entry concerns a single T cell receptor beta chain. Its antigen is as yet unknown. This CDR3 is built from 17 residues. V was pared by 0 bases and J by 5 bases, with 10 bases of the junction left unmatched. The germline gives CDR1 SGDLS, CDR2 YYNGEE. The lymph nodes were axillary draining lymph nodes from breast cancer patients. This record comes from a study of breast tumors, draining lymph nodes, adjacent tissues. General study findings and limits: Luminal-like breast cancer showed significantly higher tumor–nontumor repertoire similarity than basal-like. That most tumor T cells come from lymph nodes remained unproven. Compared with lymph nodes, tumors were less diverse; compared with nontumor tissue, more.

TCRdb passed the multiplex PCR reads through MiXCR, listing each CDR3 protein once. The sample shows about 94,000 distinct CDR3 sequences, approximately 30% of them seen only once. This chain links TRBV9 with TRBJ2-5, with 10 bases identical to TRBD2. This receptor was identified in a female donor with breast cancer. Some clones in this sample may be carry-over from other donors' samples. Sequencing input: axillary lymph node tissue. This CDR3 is CASSVAPGLAGAETQYF. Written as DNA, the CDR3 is TGTGCCAGCAGCGTAGCTCCCGGGCTAGCGGGAGCGGAGACCCAGTACTTC.